This is a list of T cell receptor beta chains from one sample in a study of response to subunit inactivated influenza vaccine. TCRdb re-analysed the RT-PCR reads in MiXCR, keeping a single row per CDR3 protein. The table shows 290,000 or so distinct CDR3 sequences, with about 20% occurring only once. The source was PBMCs from blood, collected 21 months after vaccination. All receptors derive from a man between 50 and 75 years old who received an inactivated influenza vaccine. CDR3s include the opening cysteine and the closing phenylalanine or tryptophan. The D gene is left open where the match is weak. Size values are once, few and many counts, or a class for expanded clones, and some rows have none.

CSVPAGDAYNEQFF | TGCAGCGTCCCAGCGGGGGATGCTTACAATGAGCAGTTCTTC | TRBD2 | . | TRBJ2-1 | TRBV29-1
CSASETFGGNSPLHF | TGCAGTGCTAGCGAGACCTTCGGGGGTAATTCACCCCTCCACTTT | . | few | TRBJ1-6 | TRBV20-1
CASSPQGQITDTQYF | TGCGCCAGCAGCCCCCAGGGACAGATAACAGATACGCAGTATTTT | TRBD1 | . | TRBJ2-3 | TRBV4-1
CASSLRRQPDTQYF | TGTGCCAGCAGCTTGCGGAGGCAACCCGATACGCAGTATTTT | . | . | TRBJ2-3 | TRBV11-2
CASTASGNHPPMF | TGTGCCAGCACCGCATCGGGGAATCATCCACCCATGTTC | . | few | TRBJ1-2 | TRBV6-6
CSARGTGDYEQYF | TGCAGTGCTAGAGGGACAGGCGACTACGAGCAGTACTTC | TRBD1 | few | TRBJ2-7 | TRBV20-1
CASLKAAGELFF | TGTGCCAGCTTGAAGGCAGCGGGGGAGCTGTTTTTT | . | . | TRBJ2-2 | TRBV6-2/TRBV6-3
CSARTGDYNEQFF | TGCAGTGCGCGGACAGGCGACTACAATGAGCAGTTCTTC | TRBD1 | few | TRBJ2-1 | TRBV20-1
CATSDSTGTSGSMMETQYF | TGTGCCACCAGTGATTCTACCGGGACTAGCGGGAGTATGATGGAGACCCAGTACTTC | TRBD2 | many | TRBJ2-5 | TRBV24-1
CASSQSTLGNQPQHF | TGTGCCAGCAGCCAGTCGACATTGGGCAATCAGCCCCAGCATTTT | . | . | TRBJ1-5 | TRBV7-2
CASSPSRASSYEQYF | TGTGCCAGCAGCCCCTCGCGGGCAAGCTCCTACGAGCAGTACTTC | . | . | TRBJ2-7 | TRBV11-2
CASSQGAIVGNTIYF | TGTGCCAGCAGTCAGGGGGCTATCGTTGGAAACACCATATATTTT | TRBD1 | many | TRBJ1-3 | TRBV3-1
CSARDDFNEQFF | TGCAGTGCTAGAGATGACTTTAATGAGCAGTTCTTC | . | . | TRBJ2-1 | TRBV20-1
CASSRRTPETQYF | TGTGCCAGCAGCCGTAGAACCCCGGAGACCCAGTACTTC | . | . | TRBJ2-5 | TRBV28
CASSRGEPAEAFF | TGTGCCAGCAGCCGCGGGGAGCCCGCTGAAGCTTTCTTT | . | . | TRBJ1-1 | TRBV7-9
CSALLLRGGTEAFF | TGCAGTGCTCTCTTATTACGCGGAGGAACTGAAGCTTTCTTT | . | few | TRBJ1-1 | TRBV20-1
CATSDLGSGQETQYF | TGTGCCACCAGTGATTTGGGTAGCGGGCAAGAGACCCAGTACTTC | TRBD2 | . | TRBJ2-5 | TRBV24-1
CATVKTSGANVLTF | TGTGCCACCGTCAAGACCTCTGGGGCCAACGTCCTGACTTTC | . | . | TRBJ2-6 | TRBV19
CAISEGTANTGELFF | TGTGCCATCAGTGAGGGGACGGCGAACACCGGGGAGCTGTTTTTT | . | few | TRBJ2-2 | TRBV10-3
CASSSTVYEQFF | TGTGCCAGCAGCTCGACAGTTTATGAGCAGTTCTTC | . | . | TRBJ2-1 | TRBV11-2
CATSRDLRGSYEQYF | TGTGCCACCAGCAGAGATCTGCGGGGATCCTACGAGCAGTACTTC | . | few | TRBJ2-7 | TRBV15
CATSRSPTDLWGYTF | TGTGCCACCAGCAGATCGCCGACAGACCTGTGGGGCTACACCTTC | . | few | TRBJ1-2 | TRBV15
CSARNRDLGVYEQYF | TGCAGTGCTAGAAACCGGGACTTGGGGGTATACGAGCAGTACTTC | . | . | TRBJ2-7 | TRBV20-1
CASSLSRQRYQPQHF | TGTGCCAGCAGTTTATCCCGCCAGAGATATCAGCCCCAGCATTTT | . | many | TRBJ1-5 | TRBV12-3/TRBV12-4
CASSSGQGVGNTIYF | TGCGCCAGCAGCTCCGGGCAGGGTGTGGGAAACACCATATATTTT | . | few | TRBJ1-3 | TRBV5-1
CASSPTGDRQNTEAFF | TGTGCCAGCAGTCCTACGGGGGACAGGCAGAACACTGAAGCTTTCTTT | TRBD1 | many | TRBJ1-1 | TRBV28
CASSLPADSNTEAFF | TGCGCCAGCAGCTTGCCCGCGGACAGTAACACTGAAGCTTTCTTT | . | few | TRBJ1-1 | TRBV5-1
CASSYGQGAYNEQFF | TGCGCCAGCAGCTATGGACAGGGCGCCTACAATGAGCAGTTCTTC | TRBD1 | few | TRBJ2-1 | TRBV5-1
CASTSRPGSQPQHF | TGTGCCAGCACCTCCCGGCCAGGGTCTCAGCCCCAGCATTTT | . | . | TRBJ1-5 | TRBV6-2/TRBV6-3
CASSYRNEQFF | TGTGCCAGCAGTTATCGCAATGAGCAGTTCTTC | . | . | TRBJ2-1 | TRBV6-5
CASSLGNLAGANEQFF | TGTGCCAGCAGCTTAGGCAACCTAGCGGGAGCCAATGAGCAGTTCTTC | TRBD2 | . | TRBJ2-1 | TRBV13
CASSPSGTADYGYTF | TGTGCCAGCAGCCCCTCAGGGACAGCGGACTATGGCTACACCTTC | TRBD1 | few | TRBJ1-2 | TRBV3-1
CASSLGGAFRNTIYF | TGTGCCAGCAGCTTAGGAGGGGCGTTTCGAAACACCATATATTTT | . | few | TRBJ1-3 | TRBV7-2
CASSLTSGRASPTF | TGTGCCAGCAGCCTAACTAGCGGGAGGGCCTCCCCTACATTC | TRBD2 | . | TRBJ2-1 | TRBV7-9
CAIMPDRENGYTF | TGTGCCATCATGCCGGACAGGGAGAATGGCTACACCTTC | TRBD1 | . | TRBJ1-2 | TRBV10-3
CASSLKVGEQYF | TGCGCCAGCAGCTTAAAAGTGGGAGAGCAGTACTTC | . | . | TRBJ2-7 | TRBV5-1
CAISQEAGNQPQHF | TGTGCCATCTCCCAGGAGGCGGGCAATCAGCCCCAGCATTTT | . | medium-sized | TRBJ1-5 | TRBV10-3
CASSSLPTGTANYGYTF | TGTGCCAGCAGTTCGCTCCCGACCGGGACAGCAAACTATGGCTACACCTTC | TRBD1 | many | TRBJ1-2 | TRBV2
CASSQDLRYEQYF | TGCGCCAGCAGCCAAGATCTGAGGTACGAGCAGTACTTC | . | . | TRBJ2-7 | TRBV4-3